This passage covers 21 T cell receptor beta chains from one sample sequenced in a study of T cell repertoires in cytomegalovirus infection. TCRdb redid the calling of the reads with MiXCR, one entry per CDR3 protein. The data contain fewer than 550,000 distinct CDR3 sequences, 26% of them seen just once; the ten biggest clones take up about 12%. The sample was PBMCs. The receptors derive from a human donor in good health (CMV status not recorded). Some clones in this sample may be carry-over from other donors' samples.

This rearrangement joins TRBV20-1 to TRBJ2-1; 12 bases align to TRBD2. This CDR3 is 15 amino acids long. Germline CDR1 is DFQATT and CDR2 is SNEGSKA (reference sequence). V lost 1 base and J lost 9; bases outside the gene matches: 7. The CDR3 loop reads CSARVLTSGSSEQFF. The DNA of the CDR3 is TGCAGTGCTAGAGTCTTGACTAGCGGGAGTTCTGAGCAGTTCTTC.

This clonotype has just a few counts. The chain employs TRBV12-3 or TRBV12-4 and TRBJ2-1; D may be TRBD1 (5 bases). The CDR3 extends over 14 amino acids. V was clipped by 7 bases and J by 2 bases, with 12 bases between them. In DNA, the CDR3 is TGTGCCAGCATAATCGACAGCACCTACAATGAGCAGTTCTTC. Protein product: CASIIDSTYNEQFF.

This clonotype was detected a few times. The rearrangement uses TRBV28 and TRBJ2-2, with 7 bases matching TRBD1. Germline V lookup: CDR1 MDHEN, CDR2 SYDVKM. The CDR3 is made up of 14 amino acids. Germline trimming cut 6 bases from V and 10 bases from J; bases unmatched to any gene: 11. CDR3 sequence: CASRPSGGQLELFF. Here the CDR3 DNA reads TGTGCCAGCAGACCCTCAGGGGGACAGTTGGAGCTGTTTTTT.

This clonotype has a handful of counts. CDR3 coding DNA: TGTGCCAGCAGCCCCCCGGGTGGGACTAGCGGGAGTGATACGCAGTATTTT. Translating it yields CASSPPGGTSGSDTQYF. The chain combines TRBV11-2 with TRBJ2-3; the match to TRBD2 covers 14 bases. Germline lookup yields CDR1 SGHAT and CDR2 FQNNGV. CDR3 length equals 17 residues. V lost 5 bases, J lost 6 bases, and 10 bases stayed unmatched. Using reference TRBV11-2 and TRBJ2-3 for the parts outside the CDR3, the full variable domain is EAGVAQSPRYKIIEKRQSVAFWCNPISGHATLYWYQQILGQGPKLLIQFQNNGVVDDSQLPKDRFSAERLKGVDSTLKIQPAKLEDSAVYLCASSPPGGTSGSDTQYFGPGTRLTVL.

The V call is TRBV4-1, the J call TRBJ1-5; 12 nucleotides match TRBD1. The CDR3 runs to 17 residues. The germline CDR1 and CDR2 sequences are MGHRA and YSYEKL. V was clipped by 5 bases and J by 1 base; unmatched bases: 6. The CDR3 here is CASSVGQGARSNQPQHF. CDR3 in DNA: TGCGCCAGCAGCGTGGGACAGGGGGCCAGGAGCAATCAGCCCCAGCATTTT.

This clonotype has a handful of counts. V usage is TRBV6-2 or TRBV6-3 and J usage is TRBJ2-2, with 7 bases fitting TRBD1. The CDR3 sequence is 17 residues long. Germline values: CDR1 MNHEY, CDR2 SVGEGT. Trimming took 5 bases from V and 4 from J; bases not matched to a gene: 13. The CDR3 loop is CASSTNRGPRGTGELFF. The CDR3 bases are TGTGCCAGCAGTACTAACAGGGGACCACGAGGCACCGGGGAGCTGTTTTTT.

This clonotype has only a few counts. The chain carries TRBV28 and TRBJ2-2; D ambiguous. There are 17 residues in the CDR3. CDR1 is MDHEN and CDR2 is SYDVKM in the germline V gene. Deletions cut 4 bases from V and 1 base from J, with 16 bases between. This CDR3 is CASSSTVRVGNTGELFF. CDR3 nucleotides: TGTGCCAGCAGTTCCACCGTTAGGGTGGGGAACACCGGGGAGCTGTTTTTT.

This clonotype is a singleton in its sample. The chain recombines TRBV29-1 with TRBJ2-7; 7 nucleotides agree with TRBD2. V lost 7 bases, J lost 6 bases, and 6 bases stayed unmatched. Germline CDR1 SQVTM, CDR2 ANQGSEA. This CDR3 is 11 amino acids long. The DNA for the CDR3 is TGCAGCGCAGGACTAGGAGGCGAGCAGTACGTC. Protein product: CSAGLGGEQYV.

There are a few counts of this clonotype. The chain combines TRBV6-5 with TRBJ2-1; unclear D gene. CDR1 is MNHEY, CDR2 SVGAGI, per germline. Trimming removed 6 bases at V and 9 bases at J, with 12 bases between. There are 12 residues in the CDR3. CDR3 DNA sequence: TGTGCCAGCAGGCCCTTTATGGGTGAGCAGTTCTTC. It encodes CASRPFMGEQFF.

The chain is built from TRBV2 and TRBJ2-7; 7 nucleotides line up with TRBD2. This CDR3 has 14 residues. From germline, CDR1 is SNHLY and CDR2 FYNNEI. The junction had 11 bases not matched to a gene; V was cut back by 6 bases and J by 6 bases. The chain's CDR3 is CASSLAVVAGEQYF. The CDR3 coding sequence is TGTGCCAGCAGCCTAGCGGTAGTAGCCGGCGAGCAGTACTTC.

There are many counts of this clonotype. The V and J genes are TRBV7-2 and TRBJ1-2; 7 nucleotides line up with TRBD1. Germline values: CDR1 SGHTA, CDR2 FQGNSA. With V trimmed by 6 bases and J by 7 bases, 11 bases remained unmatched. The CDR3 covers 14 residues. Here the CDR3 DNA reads TGTGCCAGCAGTTCTTATATACAGGGGTTTGGCTACACCTTC. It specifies CASSSYIQGFGYTF. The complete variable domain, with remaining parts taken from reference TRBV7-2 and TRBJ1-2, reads GAGVSQSPSNKVTEKGKDVELRCDPISGHTALYWYRQSLGQGLEFLIYFQGNSAPDKSGLPSDRFSAERTGGSVSTLTIQRTQQEDSAVYLCASSSYIQGFGYTFGSGTRLTVV.

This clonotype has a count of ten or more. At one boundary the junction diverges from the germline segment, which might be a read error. CDR3 sequence reads: CASSLAGTGSYGYTF. CDR3 DNA: TGTGCCAGCAGCCTAGCCGGGACAGGGAGCTATGGCTACACCTTC. The chain joins TRBV7-8 to TRBJ1-2, with 9 bases identical to TRBD1. This CDR3 region has 15 residues. Germline CDR1 is SGHVS and CDR2 is FQNEAQ.

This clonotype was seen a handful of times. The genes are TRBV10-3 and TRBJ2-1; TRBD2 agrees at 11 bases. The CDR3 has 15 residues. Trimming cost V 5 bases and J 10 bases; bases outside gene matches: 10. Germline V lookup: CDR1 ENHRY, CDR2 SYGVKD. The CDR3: CAISWTSGSLGEQFF. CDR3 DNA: TGTGCCATCAGTTGGACTAGCGGGTCGCTGGGGGAGCAGTTCTTC.

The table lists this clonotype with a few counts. The CDR3, as DNA: TGTGCCAGCAGGGACAGGACTAGCGGGAGTTCCTTTTACAATGAGCAGTTCTTC. Amino acids: CASRDRTSGSSFYNEQFF. The chain recombines TRBV7-3 with TRBJ2-1; 13 positions match TRBD2. The CDR3 extends over 18 amino acids. V dropped 6 bases and J dropped 4; count of bases not matched to a gene: 12. CDR1 SGHTA and CDR2 FQGTGA come from the germline V gene.

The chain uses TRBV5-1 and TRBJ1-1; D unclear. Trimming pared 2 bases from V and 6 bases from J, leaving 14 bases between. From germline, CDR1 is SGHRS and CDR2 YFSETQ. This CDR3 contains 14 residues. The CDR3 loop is CASSFRTSNAEAFF. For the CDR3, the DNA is TGCGCCAGCAGCTTTAGGACCTCCAACGCTGAAGCTTTCTTT.

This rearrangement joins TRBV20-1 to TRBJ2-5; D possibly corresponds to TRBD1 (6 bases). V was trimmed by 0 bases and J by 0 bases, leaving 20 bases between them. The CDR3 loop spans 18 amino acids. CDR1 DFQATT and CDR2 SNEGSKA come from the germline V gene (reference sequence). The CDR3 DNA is TGCAGTGCTAGAGACGCGCCCCGCATTACAGGGTACCAAGAGACCCAGTACTTC. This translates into CSARDAPRITGYQETQYF.

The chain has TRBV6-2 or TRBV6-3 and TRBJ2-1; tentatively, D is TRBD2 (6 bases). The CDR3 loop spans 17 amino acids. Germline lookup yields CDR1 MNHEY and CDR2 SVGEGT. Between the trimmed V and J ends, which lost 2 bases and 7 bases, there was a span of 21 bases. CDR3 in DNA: TGTGCCAGCAGTTACCCCTCCCGGACTACCCAATTGAATGAGCAGTTCTTC. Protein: CASSYPSRTTQLNEQFF.

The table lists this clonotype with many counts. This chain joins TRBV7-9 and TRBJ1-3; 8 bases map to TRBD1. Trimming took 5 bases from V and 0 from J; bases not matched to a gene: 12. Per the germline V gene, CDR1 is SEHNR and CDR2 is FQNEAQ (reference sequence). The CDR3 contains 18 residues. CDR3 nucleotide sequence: TGTGCCAGCAGCCAACGTCCCGGGACAGGCTACTCTGGAAACACCATATATTTT. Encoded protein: CASSQRPGTGYSGNTIYF.

The CDR3 nucleotides read TGTGCCAGCAGCCCCGGACAGGGCATCCACGAGCAGTACGTC. Its protein is CASSPGQGIHEQYV. This sequence joins TRBV11-2 and TRBJ2-7; TRBD1 agrees at 8 bases. Unmatched junction bases numbered 8, after V lost 5 bases and J lost 5 bases. Germline values: CDR1 SGHAT, CDR2 FQNNGV. This CDR3 is 14 amino acids long.

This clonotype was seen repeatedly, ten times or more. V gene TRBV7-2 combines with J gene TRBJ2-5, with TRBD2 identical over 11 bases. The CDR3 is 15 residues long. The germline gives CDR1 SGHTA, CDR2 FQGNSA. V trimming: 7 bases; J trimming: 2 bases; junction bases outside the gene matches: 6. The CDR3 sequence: CASNPGTSGQETQYF. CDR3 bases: TGTGCCAGCAACCCGGGGACTAGCGGTCAAGAGACCCAGTACTTC.

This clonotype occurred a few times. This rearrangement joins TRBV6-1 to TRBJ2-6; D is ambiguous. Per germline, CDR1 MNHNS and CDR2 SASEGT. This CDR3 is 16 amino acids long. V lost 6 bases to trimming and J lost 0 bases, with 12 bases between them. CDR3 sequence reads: CASSLRVGSGANVLTF. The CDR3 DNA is TGTGCCAGCAGCCTAAGGGTAGGCTCTGGGGCCAACGTCCTGACTTTC.